This record concerns one T cell receptor (beta chain) sequence. TCRdb's copy holds only in-frame clones and misses some; the assay was immunoSEQ multiplex PCR. The table records some 190,000 clones, 80% of them present only once. The CDR3 runs 14 residues. Germline values: CDR1 SNHLY, CDR2 FYNNEI. The V and J ends lost 9 bases and 1 base, in that order; junction bases with no gene match: 8. The data stem from a study of blood T cell repertoires in COVID-19. The rearrangement joins TRBV2 to TRBJ1-1, with 7 bases matching TRBD1. This TCR derives from a man aged 55 to 69 with acute or convalescent COVID-19. Material: peripheral blood. The CDR3 region has the DNA TGTGCCAGTCTCTTACAGGGGCGGAACACTGAAGCTTTCTTT. Translation: CASLLQGRNTEAFF.